Listed below are T cell receptor beta chains from one sample, sequenced in a study of blood T cell repertoires in COVID-19. This table comes from immunoSEQ multiplex PCR, and its TCRdb copy is limited to in-frame clones, with some not included. Of some 200,000 clones listed, around 81% are singletons. Material: peripheral blood. The receptors originated from a man in his 60s with COVID-19, enrolled during active disease. Each CDR3 is given with its conserved first and last residue. A D gene is named only where the DNA matches it firmly. Part of the rows lack a size; the others show once, few, many or a class for expanded clones.

NA	TRBV28	NA	TRBJ1-5	CVSSSPGQPNQPQHF	TGTGTCAGCAGTTCTCCGGGACAACCTAATCAGCCCCAGCATTTT
TRBD2	TRBV18	NA	TRBJ2-2	CASSRVTSGNTGELFF	TGTGCCAGCTCACGTGTGACTAGCGGGAACACCGGGGAGCTGTTTTTT
TRBD2	TRBV3-1/TRBV3-2	NA	TRBJ2-3	CASSHGRGAGELAQYF	TGTGCCAGCAGCCATGGGAGGGGAGCGGGAGAATTGGCGCAGTATTTT
TRBD1	TRBV3-1/TRBV3-2	NA	TRBJ1-6	CASSRFLVQGQGNSPLHF	TGTGCCAGCTCCCGATTCCTAGTTCAGGGACAGGGGAATTCACCCCTCCACTTT
NA	TRBV7-2	NA	TRBJ1-2	CASSPTSSLGGYGYTF	TGTGCCAGCAGCCCCACGTCAAGTCTCGGCGGGTATGGCTACACCTTC
TRBD2	TRBV9	NA	TRBJ2-5	CASSSGTSGETQYF	TGTGCCAGCAGCTCCGGGACTAGCGGAGAGACCCAGTACTTC
NA	TRBV7-9	NA	TRBJ1-1	CASSLEPTTEAFF	TGTGCCAGCAGCTTGGAGCCCACCACTGAAGCTTTCTTT
NA	TRBV5-4	NA	TRBJ2-1	CASSLDRAYNEQFF	TGTGCCAGCAGCTTGGACAGAGCCTACAATGAGCAGTTCTTC
TRBD1	TRBV18	NA	TRBJ1-4	CASSPGTGNEKLFF	TGTGCCAGCTCACCCGGGACAGGGAATGAAAAACTGTTTTTT
TRBD1	TRBV5-3	once	TRBJ1-1	CARSLATGGTEAFF	TGTGCCAGAAGCTTGGCGACAGGGGGCACTGAAGCTTTCTTT
NA	TRBV5-1	NA	TRBJ1-2	CASSLGRGHYGYTF	TGCGCCAGCAGCTTGGGGAGGGGCCACTATGGCTACACCTTC
TRBD1	TRBV4-3	NA	TRBJ1-2	CASSYSGGMDYGYTF	TGCGCCAGCAGCTACTCAGGGGGCATGGACTATGGCTACACCTTC
NA	TRBV6-6	NA	TRBJ1-2	CASSMDSFSGYTF	TGTGCCAGCAGTATGGACAGTTTTTCTGGCTACACCTTC
TRBD2	TRBV24-1	NA	TRBJ2-3	CATSDPGTSGRDTQYF	TGTGCCACCAGTGACCCTGGGACTAGCGGGAGGGATACGCAGTATTTT
NA	TRBV11-2	NA	TRBJ1-1	CASSLGLGPNTEAFF	TGTGCCAGCAGCTTAGGTCTGGGCCCGAACACTGAAGCTTTCTTT
TRBD1	TRBV6-2/TRBV6-3	NA	TRBJ1-3	CASSYGAGGRNTIYF	TGTGCCAGCAGTTACGGGGCAGGGGGAAGAAACACCATATATTTT
NA	TRBV29-1	NA	TRBJ1-2	CSARASYGYTF	TGCAGCGCCAGGGCCTCCTATGGCTACACCTTC
TRBD1	TRBV5-1	NA	TRBJ1-5	CASSTGTGDQPQHF	TGCGCCAGCAGCACAGGGACAGGTGATCAGCCCCAGCATTTT
TRBD1	TRBV5-6	few	TRBJ2-2	CASSLERHRGTGELFF	TGTGCCAGCAGCTTGGAACGTCACAGGGGAACCGGGGAGCTGTTTTTT
NA	TRBV11-2	NA	TRBJ1-2	CASSLTAGEGGYTF	TGTGCCAGCAGCTTAACGGCCGGGGAGGGTGGCTACACCTTC
NA	TRBV7-2	NA	TRBJ2-3	CASSLARGATQYF	TGTGCCAGCAGCCTAGCCCGTGGAGCCACGCAGTATTTT
TRBD1	TRBV7-2	NA	TRBJ1-1	CASSLLQGAEAFF	TGTGCCAGCAGCCTACTACAGGGGGCTGAAGCTTTCTTT
NA	TRBV27	NA	TRBJ1-6	CASKPGQSYSPLHF	TGTGCCAGCAAGCCGGGACAAAGCTATTCACCCCTCCACTTT
TRBD1	TRBV6-5	NA	TRBJ2-5	CASSLDRGRETQYF	TGTGCCAGCAGTTTGGACAGGGGGCGAGAGACCCAGTACTTC
NA	TRBV6-5	NA	TRBJ1-5	CASSYSAGRSQPQHF	TGTGCCAGCAGTTACTCCGCCGGAAGGAGCCAGCCCCAGCATTTT
NA	TRBV25-1	NA	TRBJ1-2	CASLFYGYTF	TGTGCCAGCTTATTTTATGGCTACACCTTC
TRBD1	TRBV10-3	NA	TRBJ1-6	CAISESGQGISPLHF	TGTGCCATCAGTGAGTCTGGACAGGGCATTTCACCCCTCCACTTT
NA	TRBV5-4	NA	TRBJ1-1	CASSPDQTLNTEAFF	TGTGCCAGCAGCCCCGATCAGACACTGAACACTGAAGCTTTCTTT
NA	TRBV10-1	NA	TRBJ2-5	CASSPGHNQETQYF	TGCGCCAGCAGTCCGGGACACAATCAAGAGACCCAGTACTTC
TRBD1	TRBV10-3	NA	TRBJ2-3	CAISDPGQGITDTQYF	TGTGCCATCAGCGACCCGGGACAGGGCATCACAGATACGCAGTATTTT
NA	TRBV7-9	NA	TRBJ1-2	CASSPGQTPYGYTF	TGTGCCAGCAGCCCTGGACAGACTCCCTATGGCTACACCTTC
TRBD1	TRBV10-2	NA	TRBJ1-5	CASSVRTGGVEPQHF	TGCGCCAGCAGTGTCAGGACAGGGGGAGTTGAGCCCCAGCATTTT